Detailed here is one TCR beta chain. Using immunoSEQ multiplex PCR, the repertoire was profiled, and TCRdb retains in-frame clones only, with some absent. This table holds 10,000 or so clones, roughly two thirds found once. These data come from a study of CD4+ T cells in melanoma. This TCR came from a human donor with melanoma. The sequenced sample consisted of cells from a culture (not recorded whether cultured in vitro).

The CDR3 loop is CASSASHTQETQYF. The CDR3 DNA reads TGTGCCAGCAGTGCGTCCCACACGCAAGAGACCCAGTACTTC. The chain recombines TRBV2 with TRBJ2-5; no definite D call. CDR3 length: 14 residues. Trimming pared 4 bases from V and 2 bases from J, leaving 11 bases between. The germline CDR1 and CDR2 sequences are SNHLY and FYNNEI.